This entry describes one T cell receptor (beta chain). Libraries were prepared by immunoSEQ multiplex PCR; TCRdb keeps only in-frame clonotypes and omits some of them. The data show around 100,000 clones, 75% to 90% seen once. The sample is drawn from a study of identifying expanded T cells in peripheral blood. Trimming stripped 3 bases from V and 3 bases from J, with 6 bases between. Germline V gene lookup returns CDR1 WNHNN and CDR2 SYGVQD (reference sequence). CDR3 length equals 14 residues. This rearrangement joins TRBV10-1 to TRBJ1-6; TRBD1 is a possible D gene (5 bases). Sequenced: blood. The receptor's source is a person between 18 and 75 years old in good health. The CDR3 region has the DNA TGCGCCAGCAGTGACGGGGGCTATAATTCACCCCTCCACTTT. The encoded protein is CASSDGGYNSPLHF.